A single sample gave rise to the 31 T cell receptor beta chains below, sequenced in a study of CD8 T cells in Susac syndrome. RNA totalling roughly 0.45 to 1 ug underwent reverse transcription with random hexamers. Via MiXCR, TCRdb re-called the immunoSEQ multiplex PCR reads, giving one row per CDR3 protein. Among 100,000 to 150,000 distinct CDR3 sequences listed, over 90% were seen once. The sample was CD4+ T cells from PBMCs. These receptors were collected from a human donor in good health.

CDR3 loop: CSASPRGRGSIQYF. The CDR3 DNA sequence: TGCAGCGCATCCCCGCGGGGGAGAGGCAGCATTCAGTACTTC. The chain combines TRBV29-1 with TRBJ2-4; 7 bases map to TRBD2. This CDR3 has 14 residues. The V and J ends lost 7 bases and 9 bases, in that order; junction bases with no gene match: 15. The V gene's germline CDR1 is SQVTM and CDR2 ANQGSEA.

The rearrangement uses TRBV3-1 and TRBJ2-7, with D perhaps assigned TRBD1 or TRBD2 (6 bases each). Germline CDR1 and CDR2: LGHDT and YNNKEL (reference sequence). V lost 2 bases and J 4 bases, leaving 18 bases between the germline ends. This CDR3 region has 16 residues. The CDR3 DNA reads as TGTGCCAGCAGCCAACGCACTGGACGAGGGGGGTACGAGCAGTACTTC. It yields the protein CASSQRTGRGGYEQYF.

This chain joins TRBV19 and TRBJ2-7; D possibly matches TRBD1 or TRBD2 (5 bases each). Germline assignment: CDR1 LNHDA and CDR2 SQIVND (reference sequence). The CDR3 has 14 amino acids. Trimming removed 1 base at V and 0 bases at J, with 7 bases between. The chain's CDR3 is CASSIAGASYEQYF. In DNA form, the CDR3 reads TGTGCCAGTAGTATAGCCGGGGCCTCCTACGAGCAGTACTTC.

The chain uses TRBV30 and TRBJ2-6; perhaps D is TRBD1 or TRBD2 (6 bases each). This CDR3 region has 15 residues. V lost 4 bases and J 0 bases, leaving 10 bases between the germline ends. Germline loops: CDR1 GTSNPN, CDR2 SVGIG (reference sequence). Written as DNA, the CDR3 is TGTGCCTGGAAAGGAGGGGGCTCTGGGGCCAACGTCCTGACTTTC. It is translated as CAWKGGGSGANVLTF.

This sequence joins TRBV5-1 and TRBJ2-1; 9 nucleotides align to TRBD2. The CDR3 length is 14 residues. V was pared by 1 base and J by 7 bases, with 3 bases of the junction left unmatched. The germline gives CDR1 SGHRS, CDR2 YFSETQ. The CDR3 sequence: CASSLLSGRNEQFF. Written as DNA, the CDR3 is TGCGCCAGCAGCTTGCTTAGCGGGAGAAATGAGCAGTTCTTC.

The rearrangement uses TRBV29-1 and TRBJ2-3; D is unclear. Germline V gene lookup returns CDR1 SQVTM and CDR2 ANQGSEA. The CDR3 has 12 residues. The V end lost 4 bases, the J end lost 6 bases, and 11 bases lay between the germline ends. CDR3 sequence: CSVALSADTQYF. As DNA, the CDR3 is TGCAGCGTTGCCCTATCGGCGGATACGCAGTATTTT.

V is TRBV25-1 and J is TRBJ2-3; TRBD1 aligns across 8 bases. The CDR3 length is 15 residues. The junction had 9 bases not matched to a gene; V was cut back by 8 bases and J by 2 bases. Germline lookup yields CDR1 MGHDK and CDR2 SYGVNS. This chain's CDR3 is CASSFGQGNTDTQYF. CDR3 DNA: TGTGCCAGCTCCTTTGGACAGGGCAACACAGATACGCAGTATTTT.

The chain uses TRBV3-1 and TRBJ2-7, with D unresolved. Trimming removed 1 base from V and 3 bases from J, with 13 bases in between. The CDR3 extends over 15 amino acids. Germline V gene data show CDR1 as LGHDT and CDR2 as YNNKEL (reference sequence). The CDR3 coding sequence is TGTGCCAGCAGCCAAGGTGCTAGTAACCACTACGAGCAGTACTTC. It codes for CASSQGASNHYEQYF.

This sequence joins TRBV6-5 and TRBJ2-1, with 10 bases matching TRBD2. V was clipped by 4 bases and J by 5 bases; unmatched bases: 8. Germline assignment: CDR1 MNHEY and CDR2 SVGAGI. The CDR3 totals 16 residues. The CDR3 nucleotides are TGTGCCAGCAGTTGGGCTAGCGGGAGATTTAACAATGAGCAGTTCTTC. Translation: CASSWASGRFNNEQFF.

The chain has TRBV7-9 and TRBJ2-5, with D perhaps matching TRBD1 (6 bases). Germline loops: CDR1 SEHNR, CDR2 FQNEAQ (reference sequence). V was clipped by 2 bases and J by 5 bases, with 12 bases between them. The CDR3 length is 14 residues. The DNA for the CDR3 is TGTGCCAGCAGCTTAAGGGACATTGTGGAGACCCAGTACTTC. It encodes CASSLRDIVETQYF.

The CDR3: CSVEGVTDTQYF. The CDR3 coding sequence is TGCAGCGTTGAGGGGGTCACAGATACGCAGTATTTT. The rearrangement joins TRBV29-1 to TRBJ2-3; D assignment may be TRBD1 or TRBD2 (5 bases each). Per germline, CDR1 SQVTM and CDR2 ANQGSEA. The CDR3 runs 12 residues. The V end lost 3 bases, the J end lost 2 bases, and 6 bases lay between the germline ends.

The CDR3: CAWSPWEGALQPQHF. DNA for the CDR3: TGTGCCTGGAGCCCCTGGGAGGGGGCTTTGCAGCCCCAGCATTTT. This chain joins TRBV30 and TRBJ1-5; TRBD1 matches 7 bases. Germline V lookup: CDR1 GTSNPN, CDR2 SVGIG (reference sequence). J gave up 7 bases and V 3 bases, and 12 bases lay outside the gene matches. CDR3 size: 15 residues.

The J gene is TRBJ2-7, the V gene TRBV29-1, with a weak D call TRBD1 (5 bases). Per germline, CDR1 SQVTM and CDR2 ANQGSEA. CDR3 length equals 13 residues. V was cut by 4 bases and J by 0 bases, with 10 bases left in between. CDR3 protein: CSVGQKSSYEQYF. The CDR3 DNA sequence: TGCAGCGTTGGACAGAAAAGCTCCTACGAGCAGTACTTC.

V is TRBV29-1 and J is TRBJ2-4; either TRBD1 or TRBD2 may supply D (5 bases each). Trimming took 4 bases from V and 2 from J, leaving 12 bases between them. CDR1 is SQVTM, CDR2 ANQGSEA, per germline. The CDR3 has 14 amino acids. The CDR3 protein is CSVVEGPPKNIQYF. Here the CDR3 DNA reads TGCAGCGTTGTTGAGGGGCCCCCCAAAAACATTCAGTACTTC.

The chain carries TRBV29-1 and TRBJ2-1, with D possibly being TRBD1 (6 bases). The germline CDR1 and CDR2 sequences are SQVTM and ANQGSEA. V was shortened by 1 base and J by 3 bases, with 13 bases between the two germline ends. The CDR3 runs to 15 residues. CDR3 nucleotides: TGCAGCGTTGAAGTTTTTGGGGGCGACTACAATGAGCAGTTCTTC. It yields the protein CSVEVFGGDYNEQFF.

This sequence joins TRBV30 and TRBJ1-5; 7 bases are shared with TRBD1. Germline CDR1 reads GTSNPN; CDR2 reads SVGIG (reference sequence). Trimming took 2 bases from V and 6 from J; bases not matched to a gene: 16. CDR3 length: 17 amino acids. The CDR3 sequence: CAWSPGQVAPLSQPQHF. CDR3 DNA: TGTGCCTGGAGTCCCGGACAGGTTGCCCCACTCAGTCAGCCCCAGCATTTT.

This chain connects TRBV24-1 to TRBJ2-5; D ambiguous. This CDR3 is 13 amino acids long. The ends were cut back, 0 bases at V and 8 bases at J, with 9 bases in the middle. Germline loops: CDR1 KGHDR, CDR2 SFDVKD. CDR3 protein: CATSDLVRGTQYF. In nucleotides, the CDR3 is TGTGCCACCAGTGATTTGGTTCGTGGAACCCAGTACTTC.

The rearrangement links TRBV28 to TRBJ1-1; D remains unclear. CDR1 MDHEN and CDR2 SYDVKM come from the germline V gene. V shed 2 bases and J shed 5 bases, with 9 bases lying between them. The CDR3 runs 13 residues. The CDR3 spells CASSLRVLTEAFF. CDR3 in DNA: TGTGCCAGCAGTTTACGGGTATTGACTGAAGCTTTCTTT.

The chain joins TRBV19 to TRBJ2-4, with a weak D call TRBD1 (6 bases). This CDR3 comprises 14 residues. The germline CDR1 and CDR2 sequences are LNHDA and SQIVND (reference sequence). With 9 bases removed from V and 6 bases from J, the gap between germline ends came to 18 bases. CDR3 DNA sequence: TGTGCCAGCCCGACAGGATCGCCACCAAACATTCAGTACTTC. It is translated as CASPTGSPPNIQYF.

V gene TRBV30 combines with J gene TRBJ1-1; D unresolved. The CDR3 extends over 14 amino acids. Germline V gene sequence: CDR1 GTSNPN, CDR2 SVGIG (reference sequence). V lost 0 bases, J lost 2 bases, and 10 bases lay in between. This CDR3 is CAWSVLNSNTEAFF. As DNA, the CDR3 is TGTGCCTGGAGTGTACTGAATAGTAACACTGAAGCTTTCTTT.

This clonotype was counted only a few times. V usage is TRBV12-3 or TRBV12-4 and J usage is TRBJ2-3; 8 bases agree with TRBD2. The CDR3 covers 16 residues. The J segment lost 0 bases and the V segment lost 3 bases, leaving 5 bases of the junction unmatched. CDR3: CASSFRASGSTDTQYF. The CDR3 coding sequence is TGTGCCAGCAGTTTTCGCGCTAGCGGGAGCACAGATACGCAGTATTTT.

The chain uses TRBV7-2 and TRBJ2-1; 10 nucleotides align to TRBD2. The CDR3 sequence is 16 residues long. Trimming cost V 1 base and J 7 bases; bases outside gene matches: 7. CDR1 is SGHTA and CDR2 is FQGNSA in the germline V gene. The CDR3 here is CASSLVASGSGNEQFF. CDR3 DNA: TGTGCCAGCAGCTTAGTGGCTAGCGGGAGTGGGAATGAGCAGTTCTTC.

The rearrangement links TRBV29-1 to TRBJ1-2, with D maybe TRBD1 (5 bases). The germline V gene has CDR1 SQVTM and CDR2 ANQGSEA. Trimming removed 7 bases at V and 5 bases at J, with 11 bases between. The CDR3 totals 11 residues. The CDR3 nucleotides read TGCAGCGACGACAGCCGTTATGGCTACACCTTC. Translation: CSDDSRYGYTF.

The rearrangement uses TRBV2 and TRBJ2-5; D possibly matches TRBD1 or TRBD2 (5 bases each). Trimming took off 7 bases at V and 12 bases at J, with 15 bases between the two ends. Germline lookup yields CDR1 SNHLY and CDR2 FYNNEI. There are 11 residues in the CDR3. CDR3 nucleotide sequence: TGTGCCAGCATGGAGGCAGCCAGGGAGTACTTC. It is translated as CASMEAAREYF.

The J gene is TRBJ1-1, the V gene TRBV18, with D possibly TRBD1 on 5 matching bases. V was clipped by 5 bases and J by 11 bases, with 15 bases between them. The CDR3 runs 12 residues. The germline gives CDR1 KGHSH, CDR2 LQKENI. CDR3 coding DNA: TGTGCCAGCTCAGCGACTGGGGGACTTGCTTTCTTT. Protein product: CASSATGGLAFF.

V usage is TRBV20-1 and J usage is TRBJ2-5; perhaps TRBD1 as D (6 bases). Germline values: CDR1 DFQATT, CDR2 SNEGSKA (reference sequence). Trimming took off 5 bases at V and 0 bases at J, with 13 bases between the two ends. This CDR3 spans 14 amino acids. The DNA of the CDR3 is TGCAGTGCTCCCCACAGGGATCACCAAGAGACCCAGTACTTC. Translated, it gives CSAPHRDHQETQYF.

The V call is TRBV27, the J call TRBJ2-7, with D perhaps assigned TRBD1 or TRBD2 (5 bases each). This CDR3 spans 15 amino acids. With 10 bases removed from V and 2 bases from J, the gap between germline ends came to 21 bases. Per germline, CDR1 MNHEY and CDR2 SMNVEV (reference sequence). The DNA for the CDR3 is TGTGCCACCAGGGATCAGGAGGCCCCTCCCTACGAGCAGTACTTC. Amino acids: CATRDQEAPPYEQYF.

This chain links TRBV12-3 or TRBV12-4 with TRBJ2-3, with D possibly matching TRBD2 (5 bases). This CDR3 spans 20 amino acids. V was clipped by 7 bases and J by 0 bases, with 29 bases between them. This CDR3 reads CASIRRGRPGRGQSTDTQYF. CDR3 DNA sequence: TGTGCCAGCATCCGAAGAGGCAGGCCCGGCCGCGGGCAGAGCACAGATACGCAGTATTTT.

The chain is built from TRBV27 and TRBJ2-1; 10 bases map to TRBD2. The CDR3 is made up of 15 amino acids. Trimming took 6 bases from V and 6 from J; bases not matched to a gene: 8. Germline V CDR1 and CDR2: MNHEY, SMNVEV (reference sequence). CDR3: CASRPRLAGTNEQFF. For the CDR3, the DNA is TGTGCCAGCAGACCCCGACTAGCGGGCACCAATGAGCAGTTCTTC.

This chain links TRBV28 with TRBJ2-5, with 9 bases identical to TRBD2. Trimming took 6 bases from V and 1 from J; bases not matched to a gene: 3. This CDR3 is 14 amino acids long. Germline values: CDR1 MDHEN, CDR2 SYDVKM. This CDR3 reads CASRAGGPQETQYF. In nucleotides, the CDR3 is TGTGCCAGCAGGGCGGGAGGGCCCCAAGAGACCCAGTACTTC.

The chain recombines TRBV9 with TRBJ2-1; tentatively, D is TRBD2 (5 bases). Trimming removed 0 bases from V and 0 bases from J, with 13 bases in between. This CDR3 is 17 amino acids long. Germline CDR1 SGDLS, CDR2 YYNGEE. The CDR3: CASSVVPAASSYNEQFF. The DNA for the CDR3 is TGTGCCAGCAGCGTAGTTCCAGCGGCCAGCTCCTACAATGAGCAGTTCTTC.